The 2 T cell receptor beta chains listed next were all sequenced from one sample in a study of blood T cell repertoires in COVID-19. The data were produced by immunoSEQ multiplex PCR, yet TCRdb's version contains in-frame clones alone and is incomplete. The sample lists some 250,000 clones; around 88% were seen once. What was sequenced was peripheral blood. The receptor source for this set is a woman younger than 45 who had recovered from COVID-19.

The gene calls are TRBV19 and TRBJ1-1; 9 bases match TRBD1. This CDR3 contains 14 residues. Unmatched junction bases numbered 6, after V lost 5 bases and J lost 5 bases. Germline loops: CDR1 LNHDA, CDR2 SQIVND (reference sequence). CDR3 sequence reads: CASSSGQGYTEAFF. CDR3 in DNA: TGTGCCAGTAGTTCGGGACAGGGATATACTGAAGCTTTCTTT.

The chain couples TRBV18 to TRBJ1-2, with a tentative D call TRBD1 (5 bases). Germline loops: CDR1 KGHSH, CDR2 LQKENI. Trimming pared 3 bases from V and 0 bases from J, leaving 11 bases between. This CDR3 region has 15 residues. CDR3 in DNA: TGTGCCAGCTCACCGCCGACAGACACTAACTATGGCTACACCTTC. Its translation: CASSPPTDTNYGYTF.